This T cell receptor beta chain was sequenced in a study of identical twins. Study-wide findings and caveats: Models underestimated how often monozygotic twins shared out-of-frame TCR alpha.

CDR1 MNHEY and CDR2 SMNVEV come from the germline V gene (reference sequence). This CDR3 is built from 15 residues. The V and J ends lost 0 bases and 1 base respectively, with 9 bases between them. Carrying unique molecular identifiers, the cDNA also gained a universal primer site through template switching. TCRdb ran MiXCR on the 5' RACE reads and lists one entry per CDR3 protein. The sample contains about 1.7 million distinct CDR3 sequences, more than 30% of which appear only once. As to this clonotype: The antigen is not known.

This chain links TRBV27 with TRBJ2-5; no definite D call. Sample: cord blood. The TCR sequence derives from a newborn girl in good health. The CDR3 region has the DNA TGTGCCAGCAGTTTATCCGTACGATCCCAAGAGACCCAGTACTTC. Protein product: CASSLSVRSQETQYF.